This note documents a single TCR beta chain sequence. The target antigen is unknown. These data come from a study of early stage breast cancer tumors. Study background: The ER+/PR+/HER2- tumors included 7 to 9 ductal and a few lobular carcinomas. Study-wide results and caveats: Compared with adjacent normal breast tissue, tumors showed 2 to 3-fold greater T cell density and higher clonality.

The germline V gene encodes CDR1 SGHDT and CDR2 YYEEEE. V dropped 4 bases and J dropped 5; count of bases not matched to a gene: 9. The CDR3 extends over 15 amino acids. TCRdb's copy holds only in-frame clones and misses some; the assay was immunoSEQ multiplex PCR. The table records 5,500 to 7,000 clones, around 69% of them present only once. The chain carries TRBV5-6 and TRBJ2-5, with 9 bases aligning to TRBD2. The specimen sequenced was normal breast tissue next to the tumor. The source of this sequence is a person aged 35 to 50 with breast cancer. The CDR3 spells CASSPRAGGPETQYF. The DNA for the CDR3 is TGTGCCAGCAGCCCTCGGGCGGGAGGGCCTGAGACCCAGTACTTC.